This T cell receptor (beta chain) stems from a study of blood T cell repertoires in COVID-19 (dated by TCRdb to the early 2020s). Study-level background: Collaborator samples came from the United States, Italy and Spain and covered acute and convalescent phases of COVID-19. Samples were obtained from the ongoing ImmuneRACE study (first 160 participants) and from 1,254 subjects provided by 6 global collaborators. A de-identified subject ID, COVID-19 status, age in years and sex were almost always included in the sample metadata. A freely available public database, intended as a resource for researchers studying the immune response to SARS-CoV-2, is where the repertoires were released. Where available, HLA class I and class II types were taken from metadata supplied by the sample provider and were not determined by assay-based typing. The material from the prospective study consisted of cDNA or gDNA derived from T cells, B-cell-depleted T cells, or PBMCs. Deeply sampled blood TCRbeta repertoires from subjects exposed to, actively infected with, or recovered from COVID-19 were included in the dataset. General study outcomes and caveats: Clinical and demographic metadata were provided uncurated, with the amount varying by source and participant.

Each collaborating institution followed its own protocols to collect whole blood in K2EDTA tubes. For TCRbeta analysis, collaborators shipped samples as frozen whole blood, isolated PBMCs, or DNA extracted from either of those sample types. About this clone: Its antigen is not yet known. Base-call qualities are not available, and no considerably larger clone is one nucleotide away.

The immunoSEQ Assay, a bias-controlled multiplex PCR, was used to amplify TCRbeta CDR3 regions from genomic DNA. Per the original workflow: Nucleated cell counts per sample were estimated from amplification of reference gene primers within the assay. To quantify the absolute abundance of each unique TCRbeta CDR3 rearrangement, sequence reads were collapsed and filtered. For each sample, productive Simpson clonality was calculated by taking the square root of Simpson's diversity index across productive rearrangements. Drawn from immuneACCESS, this table holds only the in-frame rearrangements with V and J called that TCRdb kept. Clones are partly lost; checked studies trace under half to an unresolved V gene and leave the rest unexplained. The DNA was the basis for D and trimming; V, J and clone size are from that table. In this sample the table shows 100,000 to 150,000 clones, around 90% of which occur a single time. The ten largest account for 0.88% of the sample.

The junction shows trimming of 2 bases on V and 1 base on J, plus 9 bases between the germline ends. The germline V gene encodes CDR1 MNHNY and CDR2 SVGAGI (reference sequence). From the cysteine up to the phenylalanine, the CDR3 has a length of 15 residues. CDR3 DNA is the only sequence kept; it has 45 bases, read in frame from the first base. The sample consisted of peripheral blood. The chain is assembled from TRBV6-6 and TRBJ2-1, with a weak D call of TRBD2 (6 bases match). The TCR was taken from a woman aged 45-65 years with active or convalescent COVID-19. The CDR3 reads CASSYAAGSYNEQFF. The nucleotides are TGTGCCAGCAGTTACGCCGCGGGATCCTACAATGAGCAGTTCTTC.